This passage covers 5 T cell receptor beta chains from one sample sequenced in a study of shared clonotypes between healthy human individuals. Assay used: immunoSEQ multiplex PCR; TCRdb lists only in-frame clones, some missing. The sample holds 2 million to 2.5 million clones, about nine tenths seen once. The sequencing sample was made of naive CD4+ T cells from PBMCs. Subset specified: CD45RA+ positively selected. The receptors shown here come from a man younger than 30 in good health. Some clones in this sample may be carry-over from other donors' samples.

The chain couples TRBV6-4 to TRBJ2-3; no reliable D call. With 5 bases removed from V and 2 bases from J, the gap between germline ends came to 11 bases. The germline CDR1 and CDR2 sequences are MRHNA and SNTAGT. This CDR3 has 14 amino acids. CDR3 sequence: CASSPTKATDTQYF. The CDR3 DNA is TGTGCCAGCAGTCCCACCAAGGCCACAGATACGCAGTATTTT.

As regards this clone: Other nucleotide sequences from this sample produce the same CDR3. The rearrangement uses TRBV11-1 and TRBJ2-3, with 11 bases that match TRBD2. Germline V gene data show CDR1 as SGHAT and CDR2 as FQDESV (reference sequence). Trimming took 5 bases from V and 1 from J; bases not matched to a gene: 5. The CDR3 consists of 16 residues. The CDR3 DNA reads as TGTGCCAGCAGCCTGCTAGCGGGAGGCCGCACAGATACGCAGTATTTT. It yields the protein CASSLLAGGRTDTQYF.

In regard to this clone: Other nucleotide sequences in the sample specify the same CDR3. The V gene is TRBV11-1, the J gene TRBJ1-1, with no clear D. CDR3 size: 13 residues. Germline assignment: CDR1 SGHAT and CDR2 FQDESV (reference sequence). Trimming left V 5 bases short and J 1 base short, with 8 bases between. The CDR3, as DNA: TGTGCCAGCAGCCTTGAAGGGAACACTGAAGCTTTCTTT. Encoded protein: CASSLEGNTEAFF.

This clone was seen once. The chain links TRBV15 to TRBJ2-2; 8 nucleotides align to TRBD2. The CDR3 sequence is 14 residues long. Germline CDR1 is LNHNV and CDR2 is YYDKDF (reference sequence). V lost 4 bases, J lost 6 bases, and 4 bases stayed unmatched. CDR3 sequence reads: CATSKRETAGELFF. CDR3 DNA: TGTGCCACCAGCAAGCGGGAGACGGCCGGGGAGCTGTTTTTT.

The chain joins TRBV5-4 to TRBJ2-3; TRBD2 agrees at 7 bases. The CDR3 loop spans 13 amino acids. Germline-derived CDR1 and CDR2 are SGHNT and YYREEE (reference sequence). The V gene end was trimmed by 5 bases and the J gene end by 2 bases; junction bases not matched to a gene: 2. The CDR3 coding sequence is TGTGCCAGCAGTAGGGACTACACAGATACGCAGTATTTT. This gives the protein CASSRDYTDTQYF.